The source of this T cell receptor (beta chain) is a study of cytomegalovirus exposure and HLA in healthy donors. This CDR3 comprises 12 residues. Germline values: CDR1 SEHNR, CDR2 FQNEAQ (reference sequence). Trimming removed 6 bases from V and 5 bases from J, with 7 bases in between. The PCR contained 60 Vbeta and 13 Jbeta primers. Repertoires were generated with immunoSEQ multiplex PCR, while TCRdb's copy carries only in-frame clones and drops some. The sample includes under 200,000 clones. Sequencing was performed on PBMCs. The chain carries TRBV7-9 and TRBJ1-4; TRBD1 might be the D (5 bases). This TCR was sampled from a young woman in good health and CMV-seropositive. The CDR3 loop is CASRGGNEKLFF. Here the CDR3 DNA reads TGTGCCAGCAGGGGGGGGAATGAAAAACTGTTTTTT.